This T cell receptor (beta chain) was obtained from a study of cytomegalovirus exposure and HLA in healthy donors. Study observations and caveats: TCR beta V- and J-gene trimming, according to a later analysis, was linked to a missense DCLRE1C variant.

On this clone: The antigen remains undetermined.

PCR primers comprised 60 Vbeta and 13 Jbeta primers. The protocol was immunoSEQ multiplex PCR, while the TCRdb copy is restricted to in-frame clones and leaves out a portion. The profile shows 150,000 to 200,000 clones, around 76% of them singletons. This CDR3 is 16 amino acids long. Trimming cost V 1 base and J 5 bases; bases outside gene matches: 7. Germline CDR1 is SGHNT and CDR2 is YENEEA. The receptor was derived from a woman in her 30s in good health and CMV-seropositive. Sequencing was carried out using PBMCs. The chain combines TRBV11-3 with TRBJ2-2; 7 nucleotides match TRBD2. For the CDR3, the DNA is TGTGCCAGCAGCTTAGTCGGCGGGGGAGTAACCGGGGAGCTGTTTTTT. Translation: CASSLVGGGVTGELFF.